This note documents a single T cell receptor (beta chain) sequence. Its antigen is currently unknown. This entry belongs to a study of T cell repertoires in cytomegalovirus infection. Study details: A matching HLA type, together with CMV infection, was signaled by public TCR beta signatures.

V was trimmed by 3 bases and J by 0 bases, leaving 11 bases between them. Germline loops: CDR1 DFQATT, CDR2 SNEGSKA (reference sequence). The length of the CDR3 is 14 residues. The study, taken as a whole, reports: Clonotype analysis showed dominance of the ex vivo response by HLA-C-restricted CMV-specific TCR beta clonotypes.

TCRdb redid the calling of the reads with MiXCR, one entry per CDR3 protein. In the table there are under 200,000 distinct CDR3 sequences, roughly 30% of which are singletons. The chain links TRBV20-1 to TRBJ1-1, with a possible D match to TRBD1 (5 bases). What was sequenced was PBMCs. This clonotype was obtained from a human donor in good health (CMV status not recorded). Some clones in this sample may be carry-over from other donors' samples. The CDR3 protein is CSARGGNMNTEAFF. DNA for the CDR3: TGCAGTGCTAGGGGGGGTAACATGAACACTGAAGCTTTCTTT.